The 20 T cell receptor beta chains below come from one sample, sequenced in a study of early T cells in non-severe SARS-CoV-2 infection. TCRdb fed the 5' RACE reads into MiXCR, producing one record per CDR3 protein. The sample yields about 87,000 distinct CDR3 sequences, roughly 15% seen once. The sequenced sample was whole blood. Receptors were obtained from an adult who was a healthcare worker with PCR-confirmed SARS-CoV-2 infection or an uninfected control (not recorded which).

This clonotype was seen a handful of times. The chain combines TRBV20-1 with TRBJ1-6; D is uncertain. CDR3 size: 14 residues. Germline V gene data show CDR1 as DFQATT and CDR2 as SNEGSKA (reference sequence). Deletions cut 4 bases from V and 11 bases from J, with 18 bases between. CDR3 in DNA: TGCAGTGCTAAGCCCCGTCGGCCATCAGCACCCCTCCACTTT. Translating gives CSAKPRRPSAPLHF.

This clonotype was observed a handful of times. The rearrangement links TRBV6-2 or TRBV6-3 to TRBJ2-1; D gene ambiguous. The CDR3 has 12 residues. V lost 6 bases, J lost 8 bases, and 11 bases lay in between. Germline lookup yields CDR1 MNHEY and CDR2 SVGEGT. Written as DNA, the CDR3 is TGTGCCAGCAGCGCACGCCTCGATGAGCAGTTCTTC. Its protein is CASSARLDEQFF.

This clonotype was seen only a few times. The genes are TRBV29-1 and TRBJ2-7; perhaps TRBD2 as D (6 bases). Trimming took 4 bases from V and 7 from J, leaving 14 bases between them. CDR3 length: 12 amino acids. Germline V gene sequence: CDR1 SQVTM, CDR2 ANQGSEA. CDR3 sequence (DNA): TGCAGCGTTGGGCCTACTGGGGGGGAGCAGTACTTC. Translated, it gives CSVGPTGGEQYF.

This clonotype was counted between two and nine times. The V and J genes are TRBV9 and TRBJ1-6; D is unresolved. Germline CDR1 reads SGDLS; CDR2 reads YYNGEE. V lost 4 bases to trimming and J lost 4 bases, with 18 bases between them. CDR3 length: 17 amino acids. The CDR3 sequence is CASSPRSGRAYNSPLHF. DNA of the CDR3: TGTGCCAGCAGCCCCCGATCGGGGAGGGCTTATAATTCACCCCTCCACTTT.

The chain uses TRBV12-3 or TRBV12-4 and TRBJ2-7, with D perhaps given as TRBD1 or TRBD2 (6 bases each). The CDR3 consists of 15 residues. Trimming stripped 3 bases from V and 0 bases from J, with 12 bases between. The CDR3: CASSLSGGGSYEQYF. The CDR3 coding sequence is TGTGCCAGCAGTTTGTCCGGAGGGGGCTCCTACGAGCAGTACTTC.

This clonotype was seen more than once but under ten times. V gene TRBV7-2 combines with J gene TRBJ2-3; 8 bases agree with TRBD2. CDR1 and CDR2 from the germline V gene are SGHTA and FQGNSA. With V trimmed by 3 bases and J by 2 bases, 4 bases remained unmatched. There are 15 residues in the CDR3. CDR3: CASSLTSDSTDTQYF. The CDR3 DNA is TGTGCCAGCAGCTTGACTAGCGACTCCACAGATACGCAGTATTTT.

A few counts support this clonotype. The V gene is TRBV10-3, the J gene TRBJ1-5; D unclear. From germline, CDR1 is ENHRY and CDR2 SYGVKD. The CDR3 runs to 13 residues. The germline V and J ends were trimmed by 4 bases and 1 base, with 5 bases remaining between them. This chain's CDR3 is CAISGISNQPQHF. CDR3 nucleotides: TGTGCCATCAGTGGTATCAGCAATCAGCCCCAGCATTTT.

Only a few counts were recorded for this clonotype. The CDR3 loop reads CASSLLRGGATYEQYF. DNA of the CDR3: TGTGCCAGCAGCTTGTTAAGGGGGGGCGCCACCTACGAGCAGTACTTC. This chain links TRBV11-2 with TRBJ2-7, with D perhaps TRBD2 (7 bases). V was clipped by 3 bases and J by 2 bases, with 17 bases between them. This CDR3 comprises 16 residues. Germline CDR1 is SGHAT and CDR2 is FQNNGV.

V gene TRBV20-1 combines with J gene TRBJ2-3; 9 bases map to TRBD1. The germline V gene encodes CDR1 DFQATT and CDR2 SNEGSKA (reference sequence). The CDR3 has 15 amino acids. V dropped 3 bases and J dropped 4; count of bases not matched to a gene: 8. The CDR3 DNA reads TGCAGTGCTAGTCCCGGGACAGGGAGAGCAGATACGCAGTATTTT. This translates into CSASPGTGRADTQYF.

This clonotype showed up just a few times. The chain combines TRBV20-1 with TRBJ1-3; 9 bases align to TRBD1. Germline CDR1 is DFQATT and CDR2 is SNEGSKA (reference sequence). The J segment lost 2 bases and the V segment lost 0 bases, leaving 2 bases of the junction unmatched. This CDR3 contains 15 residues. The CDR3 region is CSARDRTGAGNTIYF. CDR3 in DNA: TGCAGTGCTAGAGACCGGACAGGGGCTGGAAACACCATATATTTT.

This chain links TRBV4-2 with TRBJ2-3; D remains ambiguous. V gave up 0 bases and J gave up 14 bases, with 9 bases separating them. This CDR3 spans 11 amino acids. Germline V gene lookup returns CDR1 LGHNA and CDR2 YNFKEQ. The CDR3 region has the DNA TGTGCCAGCAGCCAAGATTGGCGCCGGTATTTT. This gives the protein CASSQDWRRYF.

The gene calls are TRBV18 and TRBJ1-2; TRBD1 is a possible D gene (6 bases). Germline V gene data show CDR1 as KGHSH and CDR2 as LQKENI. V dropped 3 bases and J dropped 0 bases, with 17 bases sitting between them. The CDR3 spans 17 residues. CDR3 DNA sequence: TGTGCCAGCTCACCCCGGGGGCCTGAAGTAGCTAACTATGGCTACACCTTC. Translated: CASSPRGPEVANYGYTF. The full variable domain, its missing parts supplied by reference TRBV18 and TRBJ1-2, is NAGVMQNPRHLVRRRGQEARLRCSPMKGHSHVYWYRQLPEEGLKFMVYLQKENIIDESGMPKERFSAEFPKEGPSILRIQQVVRGDSAAYFCASSPRGPEVANYGYTFGSGTRLTVV.

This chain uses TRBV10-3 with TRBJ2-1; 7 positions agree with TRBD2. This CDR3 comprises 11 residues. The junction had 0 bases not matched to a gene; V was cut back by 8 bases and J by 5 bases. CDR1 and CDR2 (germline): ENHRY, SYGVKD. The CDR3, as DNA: TGTGCCATCGGACTAGACAATGAGCAGTTCTTC. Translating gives CAIGLDNEQFF.

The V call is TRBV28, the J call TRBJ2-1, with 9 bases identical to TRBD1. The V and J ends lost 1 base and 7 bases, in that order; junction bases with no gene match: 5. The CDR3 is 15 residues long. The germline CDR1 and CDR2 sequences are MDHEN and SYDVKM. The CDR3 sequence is CASSLSQGAGNEQFF. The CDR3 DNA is TGTGCCAGCAGTTTATCACAGGGGGCGGGGAATGAGCAGTTCTTC.

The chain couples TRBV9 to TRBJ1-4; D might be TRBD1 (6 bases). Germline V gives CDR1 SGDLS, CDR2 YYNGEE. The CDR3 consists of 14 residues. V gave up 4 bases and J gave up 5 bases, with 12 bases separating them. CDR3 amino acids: CASSLHGGNEKLFF. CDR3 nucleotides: TGTGCCAGCAGCCTCCATGGGGGCAATGAAAAACTGTTTTTT.

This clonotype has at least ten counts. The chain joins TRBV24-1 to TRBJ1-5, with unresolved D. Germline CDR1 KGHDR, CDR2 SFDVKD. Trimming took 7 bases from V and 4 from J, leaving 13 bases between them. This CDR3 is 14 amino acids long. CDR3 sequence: CATSGPLGNQPQHF. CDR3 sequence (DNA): TGTGCCACCAGCGGGCCGCTTGGGAATCAGCCCCAGCATTTT.

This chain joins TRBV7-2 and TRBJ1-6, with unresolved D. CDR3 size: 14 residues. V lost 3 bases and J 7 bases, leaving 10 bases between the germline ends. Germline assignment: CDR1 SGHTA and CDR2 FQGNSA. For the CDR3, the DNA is TGTGCCAGCAGCTTCCTCCCCCTAAATTCACCCCTCCACTTT. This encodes CASSFLPLNSPLHF. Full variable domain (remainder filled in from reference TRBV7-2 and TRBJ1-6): GAGVSQSPSNKVTEKGKDVELRCDPISGHTALYWYRQSLGQGLEFLIYFQGNSAPDKSGLPSDRFSAERTGGSVSTLTIQRTQQEDSAVYLCASSFLPLNSPLHFGNGTRLTVT.

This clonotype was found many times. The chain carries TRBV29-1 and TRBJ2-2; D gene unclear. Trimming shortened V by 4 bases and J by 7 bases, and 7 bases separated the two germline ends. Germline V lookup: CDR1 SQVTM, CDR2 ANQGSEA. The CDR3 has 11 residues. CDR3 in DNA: TGCAGCGTTGGAGTTGGCGGGGAGCTGTTTTTT. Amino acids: CSVGVGGELFF.

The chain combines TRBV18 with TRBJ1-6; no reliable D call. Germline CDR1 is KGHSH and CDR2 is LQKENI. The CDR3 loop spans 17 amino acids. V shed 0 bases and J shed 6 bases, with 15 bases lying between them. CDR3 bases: TGTGCCAGCTCACCACCGCAGGCACTAGGATTTAATTCACCCCTCCACTTT. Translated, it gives CASSPPQALGFNSPLHF.

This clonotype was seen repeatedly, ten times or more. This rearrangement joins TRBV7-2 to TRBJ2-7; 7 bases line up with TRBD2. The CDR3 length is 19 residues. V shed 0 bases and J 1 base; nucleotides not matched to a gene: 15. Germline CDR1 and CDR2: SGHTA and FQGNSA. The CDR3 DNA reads TGTGCCAGCAGCTTAGCGAGCCCCCAGAATAGCGGGTTTTCCTACGAGCAGTACTTC. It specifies CASSLASPQNSGFSYEQYF.